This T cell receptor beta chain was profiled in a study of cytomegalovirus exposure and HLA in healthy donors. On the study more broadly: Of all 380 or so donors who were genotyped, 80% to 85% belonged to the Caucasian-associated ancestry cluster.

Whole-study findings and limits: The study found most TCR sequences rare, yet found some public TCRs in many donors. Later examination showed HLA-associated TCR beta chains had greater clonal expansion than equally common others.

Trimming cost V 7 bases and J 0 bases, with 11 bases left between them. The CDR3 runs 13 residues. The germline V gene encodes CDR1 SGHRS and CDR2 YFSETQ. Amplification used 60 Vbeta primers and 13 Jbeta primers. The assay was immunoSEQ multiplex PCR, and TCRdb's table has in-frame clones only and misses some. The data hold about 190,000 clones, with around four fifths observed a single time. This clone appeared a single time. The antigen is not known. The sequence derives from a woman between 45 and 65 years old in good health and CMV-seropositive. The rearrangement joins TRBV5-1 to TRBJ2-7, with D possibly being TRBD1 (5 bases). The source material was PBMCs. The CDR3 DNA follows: TGCGCCAGCCGACAGTCCAGCTCCTACGAGCAGTACTTC. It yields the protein CASRQSSSYEQYF.